This TCR beta chain was captured in a study of blood T cell repertoires in COVID-19. Assay: immunoSEQ multiplex PCR; the TCRdb copy retains only in-frame clones and omits some. The sample records hundreds of thousands of clones, 83% being singletons. CDR1 is SGHRS, CDR2 YFSETQ, per germline. This CDR3 comprises 13 residues. J gave up 10 bases and V 0 bases, and 3 bases lay outside the gene matches. This chain connects TRBV5-1 to TRBJ1-5; TRBD1 matches 8 bases. The sample consisted of peripheral blood. The clonotype originates from a woman aged 50 to 60 who had recovered from COVID-19. The CDR3 bases are TGCGCCAGCAGCTTGGGACAGGGGAAACCCCAGCATTTT. Protein product: CASSLGQGKPQHF.